This TCR beta chain originates from a study of CD8 T cells in Susac syndrome. The V end was cut by 5 bases, the J end by 2 bases, with 10 bases between. This CDR3 spans 13 amino acids. Germline V lookup: CDR1 DFQATT, CDR2 SNEGSKA (reference sequence). When the RNA was reverse transcribed, random hexamers were used with an input of 0.5 to 1 ug. One entry per CDR3 protein results from TCRdb running MiXCR on the immunoSEQ multiplex PCR reads. The data contain 100,000 to 150,000 distinct CDR3 sequences, just under 95% of them seen just once; the ten biggest clones take up 0.065% to 0.09%. It was negative isolation that provided the CD8+ and CD4+ T cells, whereas TEMRA cells were enriched by FACS.

The chain uses TRBV20-1 and TRBJ1-5; tentative D call: TRBD1 (5 bases). The receptor's source is a human donor in good health. Sequencing was performed on CD4+ T cells from PBMCs. CDR3 region: CSAGVGGNQPQHF. In DNA form, the CDR3 reads TGCAGTGCTGGGGTGGGGGGCAATCAGCCCCAGCATTTT.